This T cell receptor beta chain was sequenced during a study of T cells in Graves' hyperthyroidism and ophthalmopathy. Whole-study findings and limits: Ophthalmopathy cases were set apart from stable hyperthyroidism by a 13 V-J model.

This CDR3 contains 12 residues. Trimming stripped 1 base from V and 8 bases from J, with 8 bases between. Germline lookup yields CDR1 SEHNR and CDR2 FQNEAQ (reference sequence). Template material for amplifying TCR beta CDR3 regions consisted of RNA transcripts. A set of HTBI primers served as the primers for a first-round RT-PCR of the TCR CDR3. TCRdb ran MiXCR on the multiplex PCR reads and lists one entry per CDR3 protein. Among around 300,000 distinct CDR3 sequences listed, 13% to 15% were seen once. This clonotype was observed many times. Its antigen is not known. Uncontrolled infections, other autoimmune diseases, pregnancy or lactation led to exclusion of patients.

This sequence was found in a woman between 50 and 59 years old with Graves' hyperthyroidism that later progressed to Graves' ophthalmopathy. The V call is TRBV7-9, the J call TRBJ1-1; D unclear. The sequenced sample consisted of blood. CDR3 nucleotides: TGTGCCAGCAGCTTAGTAGGATTGGAAGCTTTCTTT. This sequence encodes CASSLVGLEAFF.